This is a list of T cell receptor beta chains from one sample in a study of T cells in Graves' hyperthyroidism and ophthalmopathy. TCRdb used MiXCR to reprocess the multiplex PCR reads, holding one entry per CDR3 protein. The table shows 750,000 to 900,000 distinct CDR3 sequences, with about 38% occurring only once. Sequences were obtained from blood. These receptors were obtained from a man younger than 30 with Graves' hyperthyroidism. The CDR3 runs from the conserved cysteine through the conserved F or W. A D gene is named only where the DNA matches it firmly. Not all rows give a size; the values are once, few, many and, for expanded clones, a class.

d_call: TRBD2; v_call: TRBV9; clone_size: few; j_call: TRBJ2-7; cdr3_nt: TGTGCCAGCAGTGTTGGACTAGCGGAGACATACGAGCAGTACTTC; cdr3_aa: CASSVGLAETYEQYF
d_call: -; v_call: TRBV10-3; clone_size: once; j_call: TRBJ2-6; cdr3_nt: TGTGCCACGAACCAAGACCTGACTTTC; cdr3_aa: CATNQDLTF
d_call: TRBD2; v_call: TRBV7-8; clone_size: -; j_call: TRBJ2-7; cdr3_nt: TGTGCCAGCAGCTCTACCGGGACTAGCAACTCCGAGCAGTACTTC; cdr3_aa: CASSSTGTSNSEQYF
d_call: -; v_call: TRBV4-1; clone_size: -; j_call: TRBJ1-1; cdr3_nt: TGCGCCAGCAGCCAAATGGGACACTCGAACACTGAAGCTTTCTTT; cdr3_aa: CASSQMGHSNTEAFF
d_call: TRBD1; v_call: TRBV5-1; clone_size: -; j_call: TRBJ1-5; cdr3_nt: TGCGCCAGCCCAGGGGGTGGCAATCAGCCCCAGCATTTT; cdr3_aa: CASPGGGNQPQHF
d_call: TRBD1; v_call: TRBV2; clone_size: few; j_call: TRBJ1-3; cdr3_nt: TGTGCCAGCAGGGGGGTTGGGACAGGGAAACGATTCGGTGGAAACACCATATATTTT; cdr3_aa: CASRGVGTGKRFGGNTIYF
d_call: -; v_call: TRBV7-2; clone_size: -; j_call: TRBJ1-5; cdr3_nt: TGTGCCAGCAGCGTTTCCGGGGTCCGTCAGCCCCAGCATTTT; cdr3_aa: CASSVSGVRQPQHF
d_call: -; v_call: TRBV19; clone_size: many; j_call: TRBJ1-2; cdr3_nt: TGTGCCAGTAGTATAGATCGTGGGACACGGAATGGCTACACCTTC; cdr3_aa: CASSIDRGTRNGYTF
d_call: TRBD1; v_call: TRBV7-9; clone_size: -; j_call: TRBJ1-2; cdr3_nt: TGTGCCAGCAGCCTCAACGCCGGGACAGGGAATGGCTACACCTTC; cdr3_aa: CASSLNAGTGNGYTF
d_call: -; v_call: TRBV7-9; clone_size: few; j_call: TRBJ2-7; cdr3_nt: TGTGCCAGCAGCGCCGGGGTCTCCGAGCAGTACTTC; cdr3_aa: CASSAGVSEQYF
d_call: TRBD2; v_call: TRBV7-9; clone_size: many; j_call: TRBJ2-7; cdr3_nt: TGCGCCAGCAGCCCGCCGGGAGGAGGCGAGCAGTACTTC; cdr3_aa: CASSPPGGGEQYF
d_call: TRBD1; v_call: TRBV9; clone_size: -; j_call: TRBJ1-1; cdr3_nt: TGTGCCAGCAAGGGGGTAACAGGGGGCGCTTTCTTT; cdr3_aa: CASKGVTGGAFF
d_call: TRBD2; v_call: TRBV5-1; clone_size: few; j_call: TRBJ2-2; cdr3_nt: TGCGCCAGCAGCTTGGCAGCGGGGCCCGCCGGGGAGCTGTTTTTT; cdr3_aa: CASSLAAGPAGELFF
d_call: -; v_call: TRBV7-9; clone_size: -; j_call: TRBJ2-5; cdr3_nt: TGTGCCAGCAGCTTAGATGGAGCGAGGGAGACCCAGTACTTC; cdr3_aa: CASSLDGARETQYF
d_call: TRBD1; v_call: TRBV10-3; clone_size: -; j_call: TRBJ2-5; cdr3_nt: TGTGCTAGGGGACAGCACAGGGAGACCCAGTACTTC; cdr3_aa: CARGQHRETQYF
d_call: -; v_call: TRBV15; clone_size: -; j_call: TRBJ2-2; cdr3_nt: TGTGCCACCAGCAGAGGTTCAGGGGTTACCGGGGAGCTGTTTTTT; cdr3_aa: CATSRGSGVTGELFF
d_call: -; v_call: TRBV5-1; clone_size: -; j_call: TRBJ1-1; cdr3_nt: TGCGCCAGCAGCTTGGAAGGGGGGGCTCTGAACACTGAAGCTTTCTTT; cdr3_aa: CASSLEGGALNTEAFF
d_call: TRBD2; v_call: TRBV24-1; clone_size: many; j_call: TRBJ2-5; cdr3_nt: TGTGCCACCAGTGATTTTACTAGCGGGGGGCCAGGGACCCAGTACTTC; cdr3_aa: CATSDFTSGGPGTQYF
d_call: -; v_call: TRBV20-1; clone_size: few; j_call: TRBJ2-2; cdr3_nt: TGCAGTGCTAGGCCCACTTCGACCCTGAACACCGGGGAGCTGTTTTTT; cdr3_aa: CSARPTSTLNTGELFF
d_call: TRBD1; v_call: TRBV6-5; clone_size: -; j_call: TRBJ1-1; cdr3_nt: TGTGCCAGCAGTCCCGGGACAGGGGGAGTCCCTGAAGCTTTCTTT; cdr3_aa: CASSPGTGGVPEAFF
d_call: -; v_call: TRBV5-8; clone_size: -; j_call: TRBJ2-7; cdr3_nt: TGTGCCAGCAGTGACACGTGGGGGGACTACGAGCAGTACTTC; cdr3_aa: CASSDTWGDYEQYF
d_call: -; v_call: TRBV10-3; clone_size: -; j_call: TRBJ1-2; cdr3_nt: TGTGCCATCAGTGAGGGACGGACAGCAAACTATGGCTACACCTTC; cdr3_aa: CAISEGRTANYGYTF
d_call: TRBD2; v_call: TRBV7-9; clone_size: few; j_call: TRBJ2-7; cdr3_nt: TGTGCCAGCAGCTCGGACGGGGGGGCGGACGAGCAGTACTTC; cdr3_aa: CASSSDGGADEQYF
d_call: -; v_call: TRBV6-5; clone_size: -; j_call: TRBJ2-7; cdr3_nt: TGTGCCAGCAGTTACGCGGACGGATCTACCTACGAGCAGTACTTC; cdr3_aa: CASSYADGSTYEQYF
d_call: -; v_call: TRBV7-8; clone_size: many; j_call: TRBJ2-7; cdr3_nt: TGTGCCAGCAGCTACCGGGTTGAGCAGTACTTC; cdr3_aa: CASSYRVEQYF
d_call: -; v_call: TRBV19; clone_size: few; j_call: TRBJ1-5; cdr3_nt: TGTGCCAGTAGTATTACAGCTAACGGGCACAATCAGCCCCAGCATTTT; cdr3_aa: CASSITANGHNQPQHF